This TCR beta chain appears in the sequencing data of a study of shared clonotypes between healthy human individuals. V was shortened by 7 bases and J by 0 bases, with 13 bases between the two germline ends. CDR3 length: 14 amino acids. Per germline, CDR1 MRHNA and CDR2 SNTAGT. Some clones are missing from TCRdb's copy, which holds only in-frame ones; the method was immunoSEQ multiplex PCR. The repertoire holds roughly 2.2 million clones, with 85% to 95% as singletons. The clonotype originates from a man aged 18 to 30 in good health. Some clones in this sample may be carry-over from other donors' samples. The chain recombines TRBV6-4 with TRBJ2-7; no reliable D call. The sequenced sample consisted of naive CD4+ T cells from PBMCs. This sample's subset: CD45RA+ positively selected. The CDR3 here is CASISTRSSYEQYF. The CDR3 region has the DNA TGTGCCAGCATCTCGACCAGAAGCTCCTACGAGCAGTACTTC.